These T cell receptor beta chains were read from a single sample in a study of cytomegalovirus exposure and HLA in healthy donors. Here immunoSEQ multiplex PCR was the method, and the copy in TCRdb shows in-frame clones only, minus some. This table holds about 230,000 clones, 80% to 90% found once. Sequencing was performed on PBMCs. The receptors stem from a girl aged 2 to 9 in good health and CMV-seronegative. Each CDR3 is given with its conserved first and last residue. A D gene is named only where the DNA matches it firmly. Some rows have no size entry. The others give once, few or many, or a class for an expanded clone.

V gene	J gene	clone size	D gene	CDR3 protein	CDR3 DNA
TRBV7-9	TRBJ1-1	-	TRBD1	CSSSLQGRTGLTEAFF	TGTTCCAGCAGCCTACAGGGGAGAACCGGTTTAACTGAAGCTTTCTTT
TRBV5-4	TRBJ2-7	-	-	CASSLGTSSEQYF	TGTGCCAGCAGCCTGGGGACTTCGTCCGAGCAGTACTTC
TRBV5-1	TRBJ2-5	-	-	CASGSAQQETQYF	TGCGCCAGCGGATCAGCACAGCAAGAGACCCAGTACTTC
TRBV6-1	TRBJ1-4	-	TRBD1	CASRVQGLNEKLFF	TGTGCCAGCAGGGTACAGGGGCTAAATGAAAAACTGTTTTTT
TRBV29-1	TRBJ1-1	-	TRBD1	CSARDRENTEAFF	TGCAGCGCCAGGGACAGGGAGAACACTGAAGCTTTCTTT
TRBV29-1	TRBJ1-1	-	-	CSVDRRGWTEAFF	TGCAGCGTTGATCGGAGAGGTTGGACTGAAGCTTTCTTT
TRBV7-2	TRBJ1-5	-	-	CASSLERQGSQPQHF	TGTGCCAGCAGCTTAGAACGGCAGGGGAGTCAGCCCCAGCATTTT
TRBV5-5	TRBJ2-7	-	TRBD1	CASSLFWQGASYEQYF	TGTGCCAGCAGCTTGTTCTGGCAGGGGGCCTCCTACGAGCAGTACTTC
TRBV7-3	TRBJ1-4	-	-	CASSSLQEGGYNEKLFF	TGTGCCAGCAGCTCGCTCCAGGAAGGAGGGTATAATGAAAAACTGTTTTTT
TRBV14	TRBJ2-3	-	-	CASSHRDTQYF	TGTGCCAGCAGCCACCGGGATACGCAGTATTTT
TRBV5-1	TRBJ2-7	-	-	CASSRGAGSYEQYF	TGCGCCAGCAGCCGGGGGGCAGGCTCCTACGAGCAGTACTTC
TRBV5-1	TRBJ2-2	-	TRBD2	CASSLEGLAGYTGELFF	TGCGCCAGCAGCTTGGAAGGACTAGCGGGGTACACCGGGGAGCTGTTTTTT
TRBV29-1	TRBJ2-7	-	TRBD1	CSVVGQGANEQYF	TGCAGCGTTGTAGGGCAGGGGGCGAACGAGCAGTACTTC
TRBV6-1	TRBJ1-2	-	-	CASSEKGESGYTF	TGTGCCAGCAGTGAAAAGGGGGAATCCGGCTACACCTTC
TRBV7-2	TRBJ2-7	-	TRBD2	CASSLVGLAGGSEQYF	TGTGCCAGCAGCTTAGTGGGGCTAGCGGGGGGGTCCGAGCAGTACTTC
TRBV27	TRBJ2-1	-	TRBD2	CASSPLSGGTYNEQFF	TGTGCCAGCAGTCCTCTAAGCGGGGGAACCTACAATGAGCAGTTCTTC
TRBV29-1	TRBJ1-2	-	-	CSVGQPQGGGYTF	TGCAGCGTTGGACAGCCCCAAGGTGGTGGCTACACCTTC
TRBV29-1	TRBJ2-7	-	TRBD2	CSVEDRNSGRGGTYEQYF	TGCAGCGTTGAAGATCGGAATAGCGGGAGAGGGGGAACCTACGAGCAGTACTTC
TRBV18	TRBJ1-4	-	TRBD1	CASSLSPDRGIPTNEKLFF	TGTGCCAGCTCCCTAAGTCCGGACAGGGGTATTCCAACTAATGAAAAACTGTTTTTT
TRBV2	TRBJ1-2	few	-	CASLVEGYTF	TGTGCCAGCCTAGTCGAGGGCTACACCTTC
TRBV6-5	TRBJ2-7	-	TRBD1	CASKGTGNPYEQYF	TGTGCCAGCAAAGGGACAGGGAACCCCTACGAGCAGTACTTC
TRBV7-9	TRBJ2-7	-	-	CASSFPGAGEQYF	TGTGCCAGCAGTTTCCCTGGGGCAGGCGAGCAGTACTTC
TRBV5-1	TRBJ2-3	once	TRBD1	CASSSATGKDTQYF	TGCGCCAGCAGCTCGGCGACAGGGAAAGATACGCAGTATTTT
TRBV6-1	TRBJ2-7	few	TRBD1	CASSEGGTVLSYEQYF	TGTGCCAGCAGTGAAGGGGGGACAGTGCTATCCTACGAGCAGTACTTC
TRBV27	TRBJ1-5	once	-	CASSLWSKDSRSYSNQPQHF	TGTGCCAGCAGCCTATGGTCCAAAGACAGCCGTTCCTATAGCAATCAGCCCCAGCATTTT
TRBV29-1	TRBJ2-7	-	-	CSVGGGGNHEQYF	TGCAGCGTTGGGGGAGGGGGGAACCACGAGCAGTACTTC
TRBV6-5	TRBJ1-1	-	-	CASSYSVLGVGTEAFF	TGTGCCAGCAGTTACTCGGTTTTAGGGGTCGGGACTGAAGCTTTCTTT
TRBV6-5	TRBJ2-7	once	-	CASSPGRTTYEQYF	TGTGCCAGCAGCCCCGGACGGACTACCTACGAGCAGTACTTC
TRBV7-8	TRBJ2-2	few	TRBD1	CASSLDRTGGTGELFF	TGTGCCAGCAGCTTAGATCGGACAGGGGGCACCGGGGAGCTGTTTTTT
TRBV15	TRBJ1-2	once	-	CATSSRGGDYGYTF	TGTGCCACCAGCAGCAGGGGTGGTGACTATGGCTACACCTTC
TRBV18	TRBJ2-2	once	-	CASSPAGQRDTGELFF	TGTGCCAGCTCCCCCGCGGGGCAGCGGGACACCGGGGAGCTGTTTTTT
TRBV6-5	TRBJ2-7	-	TRBD1	CASSYLGTGGCEQYF	TGTGCCAGCAGTTACTTGGGGACAGGGGGCTGCGAGCAGTACTTC
TRBV10-3	TRBJ1-5	-	-	CAIAGSGQPQHF	TGTGCCATCGCAGGGAGCGGGCAGCCCCAGCATTTT
TRBV18	TRBJ1-1	-	-	CASSSQGDTEAFF	TGTGCCAGCTCAAGTCAGGGTGACACTGAAGCTTTCTTT
TRBV11-3	TRBJ2-3	-	-	CASSFGPPDTQYF	TGTGCCAGCAGCTTTGGGCCCCCAGATACGCAGTATTTT
TRBV5-1	TRBJ2-2	few	-	CASSLARELFF	TGCGCCAGCAGCTTGGCCAGGGAGCTGTTTTTT
TRBV7-3	TRBJ2-5	once	-	CASSLIGGEETQYF	TGTGCCAGCAGCTTAATTGGCGGGGAAGAGACCCAGTACTTC
TRBV5-4	TRBJ2-7	-	TRBD2	CASSSRTSLAPEQYF	TGTGCCAGCAGCTCCAGGACTAGCTTGGCCCCCGAGCAGTACTTC
TRBV4-1	TRBJ2-2	few	TRBD2	CASSQEGIRLAGVVTGELFF	TGCGCCAGCAGCCAAGAGGGGATCAGACTAGCGGGAGTGGTCACCGGGGAGCTGTTTTTT
TRBV20-1	TRBJ1-1	-	-	CSARGGTEAFF	TGCAGTGCTAGGGGGGGCACTGAAGCTTTCTTT
TRBV29-1	TRBJ2-3	-	TRBD1	CSVGTGGTDTQYF	TGCAGCGTTGGGACAGGGGGCACAGATACGCAGTATTTT
TRBV15	TRBJ2-1	few	-	CATSIGTLEQFF	TGTGCCACCAGCATTGGGACTCTAGAGCAGTTCTTC
TRBV7-9	TRBJ1-4	few	-	CASSDPEGSREKLFF	TGTGCCAGCAGCGACCCGGAGGGATCTAGGGAAAAACTGTTTTTT
TRBV12-5	TRBJ2-7	-	-	CASGPYRNPSYEQYF	TGTGCTAGTGGCCCTTACAGGAACCCCTCCTACGAGCAGTACTTC
TRBV15	TRBJ2-5	few	TRBD2	CATSRGGGVGTQYF	TGTGCCACCAGCAGAGGGGGAGGGGTCGGGACCCAGTACTTC
TRBV27	TRBJ2-5	-	TRBD1	CASSLSWGQGASDQYF	TGTGCCAGCAGTTTATCGTGGGGACAGGGGGCCTCGGACCAGTACTTC
TRBV10-3	TRBJ2-1	-	-	CAISGNGGYNEQLF	TGTGCCATCAGTGGAAACGGGGGATACAATGAGCAGCTCTTC
TRBV7-6	TRBJ1-1	-	-	CASSPRGAWVTEAFF	TGTGCCAGCAGCCCCAGGGGCGCTTGGGTCACTGAAGCTTTCTTT
TRBV7-7	TRBJ2-5	-	TRBD1	CASSPRDRGETQYF	TGTGCCAGCAGCCCGAGGGACAGGGGGGAGACCCAGTACTTC
TRBV11-1	TRBJ1-1	once	-	CASSLFKNTEAFF	TGTGCCAGCAGCTTATTCAAGAACACTGAAGCTTTCTTT
TRBV14	TRBJ1-2	-	TRBD1	CASSQIGTVYGYTF	TGTGCCAGCAGCCAAATAGGGACAGTTTATGGCTACACCTTC
TRBV18	TRBJ1-1	-	-	CASSPRALNTEAFF	TGTGCCAGCTCACCACGGGCCTTGAACACTGAAGCTTTCTTT
TRBV7-8	TRBJ1-3	-	-	CASSPRRRNTIYF	TGTGCCAGCAGCCCCAGAAGGAGGAACACCATATATTTT
TRBV7-9	TRBJ1-2	-	TRBD1	CSSSSLDAPGGAGYTF	TGTTCCAGCAGCTCCCTGGACGCCCCAGGGGGCGCGGGCTACACCTTC
TRBV12-2	TRBJ2-2	few	-	CASRFPSGVNTGELFF	TGTGCAAGTCGCTTCCCTAGCGGAGTGAACACCGGGGAGCTGTTTTTT
TRBV7-8	TRBJ2-2	-	TRBD2	CASSLLAGANTGELFF	TGTGCCAGCAGCTTACTAGCGGGAGCGAACACCGGGGAGCTGTTTTTT
TRBV13	TRBJ2-5	-	-	CASSLSRSVQETQYF	TGTGCCAGCAGCCTATCACGAAGCGTTCAAGAGACCCAGTACTTC
TRBV10-2	TRBJ2-1	-	TRBD2	CASMGLAGGVYNEQFF	TGCGCCAGCATGGGACTAGCGGGGGGGGTCTACAATGAGCAGTTCTTC
TRBV7-6	TRBJ2-1	once	TRBD2	CASSHPGRTSYNEQFF	TGTGCCAGCAGCCACCCCGGGAGGACGTCCTACAATGAGCAGTTCTTC
TRBV30	TRBJ1-3	few	-	CAWSSGQFSGNTIYF	TGTGCCTGGAGTAGCGGACAGTTCTCTGGAAACACCATATATTTT